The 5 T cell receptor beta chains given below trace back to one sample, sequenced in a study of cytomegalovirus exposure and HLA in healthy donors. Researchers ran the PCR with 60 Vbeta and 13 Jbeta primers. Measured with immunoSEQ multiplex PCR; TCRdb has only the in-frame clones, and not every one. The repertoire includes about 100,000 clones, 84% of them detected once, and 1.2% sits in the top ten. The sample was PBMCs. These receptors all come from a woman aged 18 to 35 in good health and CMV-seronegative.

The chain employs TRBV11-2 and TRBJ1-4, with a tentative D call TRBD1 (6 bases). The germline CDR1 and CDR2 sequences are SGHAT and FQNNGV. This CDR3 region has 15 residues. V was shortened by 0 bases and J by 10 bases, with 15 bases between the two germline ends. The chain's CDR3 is CASSLDGQLSGKLFF. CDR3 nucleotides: TGTGCCAGCAGCTTAGACGGACAGCTGTCTGGAAAACTGTTTTTT.

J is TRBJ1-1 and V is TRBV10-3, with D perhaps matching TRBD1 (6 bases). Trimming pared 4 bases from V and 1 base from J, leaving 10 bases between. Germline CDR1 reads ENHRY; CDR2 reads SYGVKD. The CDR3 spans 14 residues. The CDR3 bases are TGTGCCATCAGTGTCGAAGGGGGGAACACTGAAGCTTTCTTT. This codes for CAISVEGGNTEAFF.

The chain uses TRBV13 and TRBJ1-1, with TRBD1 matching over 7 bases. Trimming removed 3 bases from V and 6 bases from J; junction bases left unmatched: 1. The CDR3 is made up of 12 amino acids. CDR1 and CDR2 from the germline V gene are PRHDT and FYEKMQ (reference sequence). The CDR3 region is CASSLGQPEAFF. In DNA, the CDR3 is TGTGCCAGCAGCTTGGGACAGCCTGAAGCTTTCTTT.

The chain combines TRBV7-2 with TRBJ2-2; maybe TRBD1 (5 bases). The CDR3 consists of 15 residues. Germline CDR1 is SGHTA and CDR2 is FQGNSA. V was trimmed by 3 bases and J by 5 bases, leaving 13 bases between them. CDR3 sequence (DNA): TGTGCCAGCAGCTTGGCAGGGCCGAGGACCGGGGAGCTGTTTTTT. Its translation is CASSLAGPRTGELFF.

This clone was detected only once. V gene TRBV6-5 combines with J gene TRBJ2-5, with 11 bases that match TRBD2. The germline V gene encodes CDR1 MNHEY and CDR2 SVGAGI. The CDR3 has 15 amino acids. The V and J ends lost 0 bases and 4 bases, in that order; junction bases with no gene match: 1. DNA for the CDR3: TGTGCCAGCAGTTACTCCGGACTAGCGGGAGAGACCCAGTACTTC. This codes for CASSYSGLAGETQYF.